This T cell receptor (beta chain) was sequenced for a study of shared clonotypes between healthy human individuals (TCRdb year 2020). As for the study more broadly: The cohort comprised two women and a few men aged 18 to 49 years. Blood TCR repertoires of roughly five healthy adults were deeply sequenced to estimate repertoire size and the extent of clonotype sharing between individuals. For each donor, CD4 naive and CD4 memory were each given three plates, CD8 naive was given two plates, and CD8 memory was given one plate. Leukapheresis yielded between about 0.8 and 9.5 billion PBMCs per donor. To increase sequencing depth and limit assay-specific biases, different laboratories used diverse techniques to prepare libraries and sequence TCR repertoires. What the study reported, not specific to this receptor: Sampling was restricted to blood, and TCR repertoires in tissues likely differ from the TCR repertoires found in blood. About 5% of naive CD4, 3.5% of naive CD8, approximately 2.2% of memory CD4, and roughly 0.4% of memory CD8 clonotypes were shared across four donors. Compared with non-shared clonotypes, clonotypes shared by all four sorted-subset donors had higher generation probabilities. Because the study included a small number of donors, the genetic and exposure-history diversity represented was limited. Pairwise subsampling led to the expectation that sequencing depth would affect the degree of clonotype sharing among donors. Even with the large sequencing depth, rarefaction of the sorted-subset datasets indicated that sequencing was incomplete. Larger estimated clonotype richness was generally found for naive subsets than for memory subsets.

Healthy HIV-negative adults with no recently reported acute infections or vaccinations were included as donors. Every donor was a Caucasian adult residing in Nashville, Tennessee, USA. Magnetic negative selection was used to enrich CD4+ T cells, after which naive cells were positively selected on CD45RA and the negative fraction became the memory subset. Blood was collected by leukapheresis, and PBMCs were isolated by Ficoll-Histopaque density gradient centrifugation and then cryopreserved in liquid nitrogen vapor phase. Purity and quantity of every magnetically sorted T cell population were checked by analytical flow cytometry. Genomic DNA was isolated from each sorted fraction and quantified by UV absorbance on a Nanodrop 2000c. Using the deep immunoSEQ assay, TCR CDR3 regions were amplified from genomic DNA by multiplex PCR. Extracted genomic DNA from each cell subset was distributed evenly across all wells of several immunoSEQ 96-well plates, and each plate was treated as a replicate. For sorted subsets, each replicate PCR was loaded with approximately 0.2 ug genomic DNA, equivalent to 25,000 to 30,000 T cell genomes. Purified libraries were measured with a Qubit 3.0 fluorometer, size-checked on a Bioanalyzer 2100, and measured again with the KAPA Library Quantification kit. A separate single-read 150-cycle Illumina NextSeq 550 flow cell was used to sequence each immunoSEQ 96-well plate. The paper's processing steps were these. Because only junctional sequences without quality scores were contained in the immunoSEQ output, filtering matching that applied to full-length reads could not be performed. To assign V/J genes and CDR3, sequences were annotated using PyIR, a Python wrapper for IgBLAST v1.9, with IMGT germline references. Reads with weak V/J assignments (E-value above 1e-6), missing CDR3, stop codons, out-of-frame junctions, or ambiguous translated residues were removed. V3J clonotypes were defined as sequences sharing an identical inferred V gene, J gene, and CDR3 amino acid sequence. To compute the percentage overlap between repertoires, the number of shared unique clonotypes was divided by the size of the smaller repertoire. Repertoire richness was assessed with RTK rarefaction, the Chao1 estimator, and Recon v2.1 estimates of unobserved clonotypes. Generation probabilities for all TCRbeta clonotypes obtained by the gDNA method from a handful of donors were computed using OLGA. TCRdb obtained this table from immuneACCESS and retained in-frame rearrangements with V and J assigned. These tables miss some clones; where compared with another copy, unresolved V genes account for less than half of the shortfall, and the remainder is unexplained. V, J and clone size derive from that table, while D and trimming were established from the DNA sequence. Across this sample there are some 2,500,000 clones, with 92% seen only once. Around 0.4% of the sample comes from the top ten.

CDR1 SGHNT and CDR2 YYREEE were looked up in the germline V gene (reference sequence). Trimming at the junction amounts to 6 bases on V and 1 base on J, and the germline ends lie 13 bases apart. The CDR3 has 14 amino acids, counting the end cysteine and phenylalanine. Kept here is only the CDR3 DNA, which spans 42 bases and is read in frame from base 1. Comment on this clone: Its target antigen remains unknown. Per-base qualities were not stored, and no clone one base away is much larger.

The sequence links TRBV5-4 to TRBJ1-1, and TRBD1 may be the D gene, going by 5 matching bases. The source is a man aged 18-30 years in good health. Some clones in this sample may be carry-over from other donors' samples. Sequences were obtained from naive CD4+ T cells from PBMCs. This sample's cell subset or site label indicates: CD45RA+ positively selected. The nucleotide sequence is TGTGCCAGCACCGGAGGGGTCGCGAACACTGAAGCTTTCTTT. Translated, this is CASTGGVANTEAFF.